One T cell receptor (beta chain) is described in this entry. Antigen unknown. This entry comes from a study of cytomegalovirus exposure and HLA in healthy donors. Notes on the study in general: The authors later found most CMV-associated TCR beta chains appeared HLA-restricted. Within an earlier analysis, most TCR beta V segments proved productive either about 90% or about 30% of the time.

The V and J ends lost 3 bases and 6 bases respectively, with 21 bases between them. The CDR3 totals 17 residues. The germline V gene has CDR1 MGHRA and CDR2 YSYEKL. The PCR contained 60 Vbeta and 13 Jbeta primers. The table came from immunoSEQ multiplex PCR; TCRdb's copy has only in-frame clones and leaves some out. The specimen's table records 190,000 or so clones. At sampling all donors were nominally healthy, likely with unrecorded immune exposures. The rearrangement joins TRBV4-1 to TRBJ1-5; D uncertain. Source material: PBMCs. This TCR derives from a boy aged 5 to 17 in good health and CMV-seronegative. The CDR3 spells CASSQGSAYGVVQPQHF. The DNA of the CDR3 is TGCGCCAGCAGCCAGGGGTCGGCCTACGGGGTGGTTCAGCCCCAGCATTTT.